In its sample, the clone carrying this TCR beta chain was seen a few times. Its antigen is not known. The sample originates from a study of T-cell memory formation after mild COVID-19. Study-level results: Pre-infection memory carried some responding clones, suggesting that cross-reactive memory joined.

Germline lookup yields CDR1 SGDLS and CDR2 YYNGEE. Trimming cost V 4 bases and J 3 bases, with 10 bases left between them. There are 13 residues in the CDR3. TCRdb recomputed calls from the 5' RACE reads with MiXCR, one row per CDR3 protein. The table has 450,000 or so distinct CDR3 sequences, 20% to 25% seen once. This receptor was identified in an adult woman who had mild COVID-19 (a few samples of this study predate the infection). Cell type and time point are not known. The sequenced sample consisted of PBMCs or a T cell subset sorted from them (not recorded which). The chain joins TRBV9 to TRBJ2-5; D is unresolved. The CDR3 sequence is CASSPSSEETQYF. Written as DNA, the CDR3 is TGTGCCAGCAGCCCAAGCTCAGAAGAGACCCAGTACTTC.